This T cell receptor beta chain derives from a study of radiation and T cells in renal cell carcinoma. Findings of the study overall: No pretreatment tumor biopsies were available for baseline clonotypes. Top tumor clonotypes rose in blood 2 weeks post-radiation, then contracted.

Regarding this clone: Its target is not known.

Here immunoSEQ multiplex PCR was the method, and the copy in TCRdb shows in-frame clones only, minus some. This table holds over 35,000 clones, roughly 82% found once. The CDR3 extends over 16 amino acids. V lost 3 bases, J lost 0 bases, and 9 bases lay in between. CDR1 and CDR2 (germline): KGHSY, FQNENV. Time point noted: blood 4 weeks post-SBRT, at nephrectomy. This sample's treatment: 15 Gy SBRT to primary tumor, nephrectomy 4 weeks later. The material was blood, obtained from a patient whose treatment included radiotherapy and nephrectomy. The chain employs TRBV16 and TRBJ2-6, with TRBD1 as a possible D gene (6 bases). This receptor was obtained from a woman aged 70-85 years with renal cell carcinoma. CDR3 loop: CASSQTGYSGANVLTF. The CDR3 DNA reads TGTGCCAGCAGCCAGACAGGTTACTCTGGGGCCAACGTCCTGACTTTC.